This TCR beta chain was sequenced in a study of tumor-infiltrating lymphocytes in primary liver carcinoma. Starting material of around 490 ng total RNA yielded TCR beta cDNA via a constant-region primer. Sequencing libraries for TCR beta derived from three nested multiplex PCR rounds that used slightly modified ARM-PCR. Two initial PCR rounds of about 10 cycles each paired TRBV1-TRBV30 forward primers with a C-beta reverse primer. TCRdb re-derived calls from the multiplex PCR reads in MiXCR, one entry per CDR3 protein. The top ten hold 15% to 20% of the sample, which has tens of thousands of distinct CDR3 sequences, 55% to 85% seen once. The tissue used was unsorted bulk material of roughly 17-34 mg. RNA and DNA were co-extracted from it with the AllPrep DNA/RNA mini kit. Remarks on this clonotype: This clone may be a read error of a much larger clone one base away.

Germline V gives CDR1 SEHNR, CDR2 FQNEAQ (reference sequence). The CDR3 extends over 15 amino acids. V was cut by 8 bases and J by 4 bases, with 20 bases left in between. The source of this sequence is a middle-aged man with primary liver carcinoma and hepatitis B virus infection. The rearrangement joins TRBV7-9 to TRBJ2-5, with D possibly TRBD1 on 5 matching bases. The sequencing input was liver tumor tissue from sampling region 1. Subset specified: tumor region T1, superior pole. CDR3 nucleotide sequence: TGTGCCAGCCGCCCTCGCCAGGGTAGTAGAGAGACCCAGTACTTC. It yields the protein CASRPRQGSRETQYF. The entire variable domain, with the rest obtained from reference TRBV7-9 and TRBJ2-5, is as follows: DTGVSQNPRHKITKRGQNVTFRCDPISEHNRLYWYRQTLGQGPEFLTYFQNEAQLEKSRLLSDRFSAERPKGSFSTLEIQRTEQGDSAMYLCASRPRQGSRETQYFGPGTRLLVL.